The 30 T cell receptor beta chains listed next were all sequenced from one sample in a study of CD8+CD57+ T cells in acquired aplastic anemia. Study-wide results and caveats: CD8+CD57+ cells (from patients) displayed lower diversity than the total CD4+ and CD8+ pools did.

The template used for profiling TCR beta VDJ and CDR3 was genomic DNA. TCRdb itself ran the reads through MiXCR, one entry per CDR3 protein. Among around 19,000 distinct CDR3 sequences listed, almost 40% were seen once. No antigen is known for these receptors. Flow cytometry had shown expanded CD8+CD57+ cells in the patients chosen for sequencing. Sequenced sample: CD8+CD57+ T cells sorted from PBMCs. The subset was: bead-enriched CD8+CD57+ effector memory T cells from SAA patients. Receptor source: a human donor with aplastic anemia.

The chain links TRBV24-1 to TRBJ2-1, with 10 bases aligning to TRBD2. This CDR3 is 14 amino acids long. Trimming at V came to 4 bases and at J to 7 bases, leaving 3 bases not matched to a gene. Germline values: CDR1 KGHDR, CDR2 SFDVKD. The CDR3 region is CATSDGLADNEQFF. CDR3 sequence (DNA): TGTGCCACCAGTGACGGACTAGCGGATAATGAGCAGTTCTTC.

The chain links TRBV20-1 to TRBJ2-3; TRBD2 aligns across 13 bases. This CDR3 spans 15 amino acids. CDR1 is DFQATT, CDR2 SNEGSKA, per germline (reference sequence). V shed 0 bases, J shed 5 bases, and the junction held 2 bases outside the gene matches. In nucleotides, the CDR3 is TGCAGTGCTAGAGAGGGACTAGCGGGGTTAGATACGCAGTATTTT. Residues: CSAREGLAGLDTQYF.

This clonotype came up a few times. The V call is TRBV5-6, the J call TRBJ2-5; D uncertain. The CDR3 consists of 13 residues. The V end was cut by 4 bases, the J end by 5 bases, with 12 bases between. Germline V gives CDR1 SGHDT, CDR2 YYEEEE. CDR3 sequence (DNA): TGTGCCAGCAGCCCCGCCGGTCCGGAGACCCAGTACTTC. This sequence encodes CASSPAGPETQYF.

The rearrangement links TRBV6-5 to TRBJ1-6; the match to TRBD1 covers 7 bases. CDR3 length: 15 residues. Germline-derived CDR1 and CDR2 are MNHEY and SVGAGI. V lost 7 bases to trimming and J lost 11 bases; unmatched junction nucleotides: 14. The CDR3 protein is CASTRKPGQLTPLHF. The CDR3, as DNA: TGTGCCAGCACTAGGAAACCGGGACAGCTAACACCCCTCCACTTT.

The chain links TRBV2 to TRBJ1-3; D gene uncertain. V lost 8 bases and J 7 bases, leaving 15 bases between the germline ends. From germline, CDR1 is SNHLY and CDR2 FYNNEI. The CDR3 is 13 residues long. The CDR3 bases are TGTGCCAGCGGGGTATCGGAGGGCAACACCATATATTTT. Protein product: CASGVSEGNTIYF.

The chain links TRBV5-1 to TRBJ1-4, with TRBD1 matching over 11 bases. The CDR3 consists of 14 residues. Germline trimming cut 0 bases from V and 10 bases from J; bases unmatched to any gene: 2. Looked up from germline, CDR1 is SGHRS and CDR2 is YFSETQ. CDR3 coding DNA: TGCGCCAGCAGCTTGGATGGACAGGGGGCAAAACTGTTTTTT. As protein: CASSLDGQGAKLFF.

This chain joins TRBV7-6 and TRBJ2-7, with 7 bases fitting TRBD1. In germline, CDR1 is SGHVS, CDR2 FNYEAQ. The CDR3 sequence is 15 residues long. The junction had 8 bases not matched to a gene; V was cut back by 6 bases and J by 0 bases. The CDR3, as DNA: TGTGCCAGCAGTTACGAGACAGGGAGCTCCTACGAGCAGTACTTC. The encoded protein is CASSYETGSSYEQYF.

This clonotype was seen a few times. The chain uses TRBV7-2 and TRBJ2-1; no reliable D call. The germline V gene encodes CDR1 SGHTA and CDR2 FQGNSA. The CDR3 length is 15 residues. V shed 1 base and J shed 1 base, with 8 bases lying between them. CDR3 in amino acids: CASSLGAVSYNEQFF. CDR3 coding DNA: TGTGCCAGCAGCTTAGGGGCAGTTTCCTACAATGAGCAGTTCTTC.

V is TRBV9 and J is TRBJ2-1; TRBD2 is a possible D gene (6 bases). In germline, CDR1 is SGDLS, CDR2 YYNGEE. Trimming left V 4 bases short and J 3 bases short, with 14 bases between. The CDR3 sequence is 15 residues long. The CDR3 sequence is CASSLRGTVYNEQFF. CDR3 DNA sequence: TGTGCCAGCAGCCTACGGGGGACCGTCTACAATGAGCAGTTCTTC.

This sequence joins TRBV4-2 and TRBJ2-2; D gene unclear. The V end lost 0 bases, the J end lost 4 bases, and 9 bases lay between the germline ends. Germline-derived CDR1 and CDR2 are LGHNA and YNFKEQ. There are 15 residues in the CDR3. CDR3: CASSQESARTGELFF. The CDR3 DNA sequence: TGTGCCAGCAGCCAAGAGTCGGCCCGCACCGGGGAGCTGTTTTTT.

The table lists this clonotype with a few counts. The CDR3 coding sequence is TGCAGTGCTAGAGCTACAGTGAACACTGAAGCTTTCTTT. Translated: CSARATVNTEAFF. The chain combines TRBV20-1 with TRBJ1-1; D is ambiguous. The CDR3 is 13 amino acids. Germline-derived CDR1 and CDR2 are DFQATT and SNEGSKA (reference sequence). Trimming took 1 base from V and 0 from J, leaving 6 bases between them.

The J gene is TRBJ2-5, the V gene TRBV20-1, with D perhaps TRBD1 (5 bases). The V end was cut by 0 bases, the J end by 2 bases, with 10 bases between. This CDR3 region has 14 residues. Germline assignment: CDR1 DFQATT and CDR2 SNEGSKA (reference sequence). CDR3 sequence (DNA): TGCAGTGCTAGAGATCCGGACACACAAGAGACCCAGTACTTC. This codes for CSARDPDTQETQYF.

V and J are TRBV12-3 or TRBV12-4 and TRBJ1-3; D is unclear. Trimming pared 7 bases from V and 0 bases from J, leaving 4 bases between. The CDR3 extends over 12 amino acids. CDR3 nucleotides: TGTGCCAGCACCAACTCTGGAAACACCATATATTTT. Its translation: CASTNSGNTIYF.

The chain joins TRBV29-1 to TRBJ1-1; D is unresolved. Trimming cost V 8 bases and J 1 base, with 11 bases left between them. The CDR3 totals 12 residues. CDR1 and CDR2 (germline): SQVTM, ANQGSEA. The CDR3 loop is CSSSRQNTEAFF. In DNA, the CDR3 is TGCAGCTCATCTAGACAGAACACTGAAGCTTTCTTT.

This clonotype was picked up many times. J is TRBJ2-7 and V is TRBV9, with D uncertain. Trimming left V 0 bases short and J 4 bases short, with 8 bases between. CDR1 and CDR2 from the germline V gene are SGDLS and YYNGEE. The CDR3 runs to 13 residues. The DNA for the CDR3 is TGTGCCAGCAGCGTAGGCCAAACTTACGAGCAGTACTTC. It encodes CASSVGQTYEQYF.

The chain carries TRBV6-1 and TRBJ2-5; 7 bases are a match to TRBD1. This CDR3 is built from 14 residues. The V and J ends lost 10 bases and 5 bases, in that order; junction bases with no gene match: 13. CDR1 MNHNS and CDR2 SASEGT come from the germline V gene. The DNA of the CDR3 is TGTGCCACACGTGGTTGGGGACAGCAGGAGACCCAGTACTTC. It translates to CATRGWGQQETQYF.

The chain employs TRBV4-1 and TRBJ2-3, with TRBD2 identical over 12 bases. The ends lost 5 bases at V and 4 bases at J; junction bases unmatched: 10. The CDR3 totals 17 residues. CDR1 MGHRA and CDR2 YSYEKL come from the germline V gene. The CDR3 bases are TGCGCCAGCAGCGAAAAACCCCTAGCGGGGGGGCCAGATACGCAGTATTTT. This gives the protein CASSEKPLAGGPDTQYF.

This clonotype showed up many times. The chain carries TRBV20-1 and TRBJ2-1, with 7 bases fitting TRBD2. The V gene's germline CDR1 is DFQATT and CDR2 SNEGSKA (reference sequence). The CDR3 is 15 residues long. V lost 0 bases to trimming and J lost 5 bases; unmatched junction nucleotides: 7. This CDR3 is CSARDPSGKDNEQFF. The CDR3 bases are TGCAGTGCTAGAGATCCCAGCGGGAAAGACAATGAGCAGTTCTTC.

The chain combines TRBV7-3 with TRBJ2-1, with 9 bases that match TRBD1. CDR1 and CDR2 from the germline V gene are SGHTA and FQGTGA. The junction had 9 bases not matched to a gene; V was cut back by 0 bases and J by 6 bases. The CDR3 sequence is 17 residues long. CDR3 sequence reads: CASSLTTGGGLSNEQFF. CDR3 sequence (DNA): TGTGCCAGCAGCTTAACGACAGGGGGGGGCCTTAGCAATGAGCAGTTCTTC.

This chain links TRBV7-9 with TRBJ2-5; D not certain. The CDR3 length is 14 residues. V was cut by 5 bases and J by 1 base, with 11 bases left in between. Germline V CDR1 and CDR2: SEHNR, FQNEAQ (reference sequence). In nucleotides, the CDR3 is TGTGCCAGCAGCCGACCCACACGCCAAGAGACCCAGTACTTC. Its protein product is CASSRPTRQETQYF.

This clonotype was observed a handful of times. The J gene is TRBJ2-6, the V gene TRBV20-1; D call uncertain. Trimming shortened V by 5 bases and J by 2 bases, and 7 bases separated the two germline ends. From germline, CDR1 is DFQATT and CDR2 SNEGSKA (reference sequence). The CDR3 spans 13 residues. CDR3 bases: TGCAGTGCTCTACTTACTGGGGCCAACGTCCTGACTTTC. This sequence encodes CSALLTGANVLTF.

This chain links TRBV5-8 with TRBJ2-2; perhaps TRBD1 as D (7 bases). The CDR3 covers 15 residues. The germline CDR1 and CDR2 sequences are SGHTS and YDEGEE. Trimming removed 4 bases from V and 4 bases from J, with 14 bases in between. The DNA of the CDR3 is TGTGCCAGCAGCAGGAGGGGGCGCGGCACCGGGGAGCTGTTTTTT. It translates to CASSRRGRGTGELFF.

The rearrangement joins TRBV11-3 to TRBJ2-7; D call uncertain. CDR3 length: 11 residues. Trimming took off 4 bases at V and 2 bases at J, with 3 bases between the two ends. Germline V lookup: CDR1 SGHNT, CDR2 YENEEA. CDR3 in amino acids: CASSYPYEQYF. In DNA form, the CDR3 reads TGTGCCAGCAGCTACCCCTACGAGCAGTACTTC.

This clonotype was observed many times. The chain is built from TRBV20-1 and TRBJ2-2; D tentatively fits TRBD1 or TRBD2 (6 bases each). Germline V gene sequence: CDR1 DFQATT, CDR2 SNEGSKA (reference sequence). This CDR3 comprises 13 residues. The germline V and J ends were trimmed by 5 bases and 3 bases, with 10 bases remaining between them. CDR3 sequence: CSAQGTDTGELFF. For the CDR3, the DNA is TGCAGTGCTCAGGGGACTGACACCGGGGAGCTGTTTTTT.

Here the CDR3 reads CASSYGQHPYEQYV. CDR3 in DNA: TGTGCCAGCAGTTACGGACAGCACCCCTACGAGCAGTACGTC. This chain links TRBV6-5 with TRBJ2-7; D possibly corresponds to TRBD1 (6 bases). This CDR3 is 14 amino acids long. The V gene lost 2 bases and the J gene lost 2 bases, with 10 bases spanning the gap. CDR1 and CDR2 (germline): MNHEY, SVGAGI.

J is TRBJ2-7 and V is TRBV11-1; 10 nucleotides line up with TRBD1. The CDR3 totals 14 residues. Germline V gene sequence: CDR1 SGHAT, CDR2 FQDESV (reference sequence). The V and J ends lost 5 bases and 5 bases, in that order; junction bases with no gene match: 6. The CDR3 nucleotides are TGTGCCAGCAGCCCGGGACAGGGGTTCCACGAGCAGTACTTC. Translating gives CASSPGQGFHEQYF.

The chain employs TRBV2 and TRBJ2-2; D unresolved. Germline CDR1 SNHLY, CDR2 FYNNEI. V was trimmed by 3 bases and J by 1 base, leaving 9 bases between them. The CDR3 is 15 amino acids. CDR3: CASSDLPMNTGELFF. CDR3 in DNA: TGTGCCAGCAGTGATTTACCGATGAACACCGGGGAGCTGTTTTTT.

Concerning this clonotype: One junction end disagrees with the germline gene, perhaps due to a read error. This CDR3 is CTSSLGAGDSNEQFF. CDR3 nucleotides: TGTACCAGCAGCTTAGGAGCGGGAGATAGCAATGAGCAGTTCTTC. The gene calls are TRBV7-6 and TRBJ2-1; 8 bases align to TRBD2. The CDR3 has 15 amino acids. Germline V CDR1 and CDR2: SGHVS, FNYEAQ.

This chain uses TRBV2 with TRBJ1-5; D not resolved. V lost 11 bases and J lost 0, with 14 bases in between. Per germline, CDR1 SNHLY and CDR2 FYNNEI. The CDR3 totals 14 residues. This CDR3 reads CAGQRTYSNQPQHF. Written as DNA, the CDR3 is TGTGCCGGCCAGAGGACTTATAGCAATCAGCCCCAGCATTTT.

This clonotype was recorded at least ten times. A read error may produce the germline difference seen at one junction end. The chain recombines TRBV30 with TRBJ2-7; unclear D gene. CDR1 is GTSNPN, CDR2 SVGIG, per germline (reference sequence). There are 16 residues in the CDR3. CDR3 protein: CDWSSDVCSSDLEQYF. CDR3 in DNA: TGTGACTGGAGTTCAGACGTGTGCTCTTCCGATCTCGAGCAGTACTTC.